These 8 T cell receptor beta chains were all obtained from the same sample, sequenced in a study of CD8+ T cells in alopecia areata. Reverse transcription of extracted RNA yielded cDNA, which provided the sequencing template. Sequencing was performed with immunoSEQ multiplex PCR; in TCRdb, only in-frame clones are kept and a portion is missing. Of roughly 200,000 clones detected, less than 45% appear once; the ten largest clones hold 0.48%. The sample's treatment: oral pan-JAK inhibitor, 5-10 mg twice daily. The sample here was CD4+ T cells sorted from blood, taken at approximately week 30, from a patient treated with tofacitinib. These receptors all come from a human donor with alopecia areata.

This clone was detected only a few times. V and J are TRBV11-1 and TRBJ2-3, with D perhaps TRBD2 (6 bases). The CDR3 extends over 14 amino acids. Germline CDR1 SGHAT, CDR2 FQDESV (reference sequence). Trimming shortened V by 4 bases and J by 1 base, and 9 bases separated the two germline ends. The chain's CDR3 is CASSWGTRTDTQYF. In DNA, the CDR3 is TGTGCCAGCAGCTGGGGGACTCGCACAGATACGCAGTATTTT.

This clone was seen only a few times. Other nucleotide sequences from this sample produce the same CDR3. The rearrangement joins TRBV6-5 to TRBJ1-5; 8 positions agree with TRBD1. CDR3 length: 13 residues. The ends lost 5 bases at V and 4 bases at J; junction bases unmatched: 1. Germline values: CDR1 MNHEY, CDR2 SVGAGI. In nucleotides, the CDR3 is TGTGCCAGCAGTAGACAGGGGAATCAGCCCCAGCATTTT. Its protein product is CASSRQGNQPQHF.

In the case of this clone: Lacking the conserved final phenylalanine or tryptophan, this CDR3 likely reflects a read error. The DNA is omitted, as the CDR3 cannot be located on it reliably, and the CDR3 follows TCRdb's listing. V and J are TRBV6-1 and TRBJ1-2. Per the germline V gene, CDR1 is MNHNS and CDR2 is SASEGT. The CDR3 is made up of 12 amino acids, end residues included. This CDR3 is CASSGGERRIEL.

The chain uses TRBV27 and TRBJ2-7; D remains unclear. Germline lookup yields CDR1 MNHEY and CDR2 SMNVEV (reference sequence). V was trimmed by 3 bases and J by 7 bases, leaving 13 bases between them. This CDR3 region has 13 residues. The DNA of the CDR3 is TGTGCCAGCAGTTTTGGCAGGCTGGGGGAGCAGTACTTC. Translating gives CASSFGRLGEQYF.

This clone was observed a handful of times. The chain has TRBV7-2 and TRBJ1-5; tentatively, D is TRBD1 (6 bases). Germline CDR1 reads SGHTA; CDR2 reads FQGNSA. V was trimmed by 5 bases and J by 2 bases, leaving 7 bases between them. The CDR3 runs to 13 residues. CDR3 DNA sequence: TGTGCCAGCAGCCGACAGGGCAATCAGCCCCAGCATTTT. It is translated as CASSRQGNQPQHF.

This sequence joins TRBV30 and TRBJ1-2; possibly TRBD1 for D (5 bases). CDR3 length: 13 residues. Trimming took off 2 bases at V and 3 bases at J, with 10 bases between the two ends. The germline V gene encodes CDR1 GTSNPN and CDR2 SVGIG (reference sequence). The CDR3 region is CAWSRDADYGYTF. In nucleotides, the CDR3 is TGTGCCTGGAGTCGGGACGCAGACTATGGCTACACCTTC.

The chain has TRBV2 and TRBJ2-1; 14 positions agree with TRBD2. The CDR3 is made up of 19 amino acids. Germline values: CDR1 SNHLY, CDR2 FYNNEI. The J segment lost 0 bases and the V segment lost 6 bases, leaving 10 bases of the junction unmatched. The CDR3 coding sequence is TGTGCCAGCAGATCAACCGGGACTAGCGGGAGTCCCTCCTACAATGAGCAGTTCTTC. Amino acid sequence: CASRSTGTSGSPSYNEQFF.

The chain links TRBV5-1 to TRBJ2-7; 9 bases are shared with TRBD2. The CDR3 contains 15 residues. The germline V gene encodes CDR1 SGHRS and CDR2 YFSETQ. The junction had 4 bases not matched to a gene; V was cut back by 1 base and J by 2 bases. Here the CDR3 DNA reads TGCGCCAGCAGCTTGAAAAGCGGGGGGCCCTACGAGCAGTACTTC. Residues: CASSLKSGGPYEQYF.